The 6 T cell receptor beta chains reported below all come from one sample, sequenced in a study of blood T cell repertoires in COVID-19. The data were produced by immunoSEQ multiplex PCR, yet TCRdb's version contains in-frame clones alone and is incomplete. In the table there are a few hundred thousand clones, 85% to 90% of which are singletons. The sample taken for sequencing was PBMCs or T cells enriched from blood (not recorded which). The receptors were sampled from a woman aged 25 to 39 who had recovered from COVID-19.

The chain couples TRBV11-2 to TRBJ1-5; D remains unclear. CDR3 length: 13 residues. Per germline, CDR1 SGHAT and CDR2 FQNNGV. The V end lost 2 bases, the J end lost 4 bases, and 6 bases lay between the germline ends. As DNA, the CDR3 is TGTGCCAGCAGCTTAACGGAGAATCAGCCCCAGCATTTT. It is translated as CASSLTENQPQHF.

This sequence joins TRBV7-3 and TRBJ2-7, with 10 bases fitting TRBD1. With 4 bases clipped from V and 2 bases from J, the junction kept 5 bases outside the gene matches. There are 15 residues in the CDR3. Germline assignment: CDR1 SGHTA and CDR2 FQGTGA. The CDR3: CASSYDRGPAYEQYF. The DNA of the CDR3 is TGTGCCAGCAGCTATGACAGGGGGCCCGCCTACGAGCAGTACTTC.

The rearrangement links TRBV7-8 to TRBJ2-7, with TRBD1 matching 7 bases. The CDR3 is 13 amino acids. Germline V gene lookup returns CDR1 SGHVS and CDR2 FQNEAQ. The junction had 8 bases not matched to a gene; V was cut back by 9 bases and J by 3 bases. The DNA of the CDR3 is TGTGCCAGTAAGACAGGGTTAGACTACGAGCAGTACTTC. This sequence encodes CASKTGLDYEQYF.

CDR3 coding DNA: TGTGCCAGCAGCTTGGCAACCCAACTAGCGGGAGTGACAGATACGCAGTATTTT. This gives the protein CASSLATQLAGVTDTQYF. The V call is TRBV5-8, the J call TRBJ2-3; TRBD2 matches 11 bases. V lost 0 bases, J lost 3 bases, and 9 bases stayed unmatched. CDR1 is SGHTS and CDR2 is YDEGEE in the germline V gene. The CDR3 loop spans 18 amino acids.

The CDR3 protein is CARIYRDRDNEQFF. CDR3 in DNA: TGTGCCAGGATATACCGGGACAGAGACAATGAGCAGTTCTTC. V is TRBV19 and J is TRBJ2-1; 7 nucleotides agree with TRBD1. The germline V gene encodes CDR1 LNHDA and CDR2 SQIVND (reference sequence). This CDR3 contains 14 residues. V lost 9 bases to trimming and J lost 5 bases; unmatched junction nucleotides: 10.

DNA of the CDR3: TGTGCCATCAGTGAATCCGGGACAGGGGATAATTCACCCCTCCACTTT. Translation: CAISESGTGDNSPLHF. The chain recombines TRBV10-3 with TRBJ1-6; 10 bases line up with TRBD1. The CDR3 extends over 16 amino acids. In germline, CDR1 is ENHRY, CDR2 SYGVKD. Trimming cost V 3 bases and J 5 bases; bases outside gene matches: 4.